These T cell receptor beta chains were read from a single sample in a study of blood T cell repertoires in COVID-19. Using immunoSEQ multiplex PCR, the repertoire was profiled, and TCRdb retains in-frame clones only, with some absent. The sample has some 200,000 clones; more than 65% are singletons. Specimen: peripheral blood. These receptors all stem from a woman aged 40-49 years who had recovered from COVID-19. CDR3s include the opening cysteine and the closing phenylalanine or tryptophan. The D gene is left open where the match is weak. Not all rows give a size; the values are once, few, many and, for expanded clones, a class.

clone size,D gene,V gene,J gene,CDR3 DNA,CDR3 protein
once,TRBD2,TRBV7-2,TRBJ2-5,TGTGCCAGCAGCCTACGGGGGGGCCCAGAGACCCAGTACTTC,CASSLRGGPETQYF
-,-,TRBV3-1/TRBV3-2,TRBJ1-2,TGTGCCAGCAGCCAAGACGGCGGAACCTATGGCTACACCTTC,CASSQDGGTYGYTF
-,-,TRBV27,TRBJ2-5,TGTGCCAGCAGTTATAAAGAGACCCAGTACTTC,CASSYKETQYF
-,TRBD2,TRBV11-2,TRBJ2-3,TGTGCCAGCAGCCTAGCGGGGGGGCCGGTAGATACGCAGTATTTT,CASSLAGGPVDTQYF
once,TRBD2,TRBV29-1,TRBJ2-3,TGCAGCGTAATCTACCCCGGGACTAGCGTTTTCGATACGCAGTATTTT,CSVIYPGTSVFDTQYF
-,TRBD1,TRBV7-2,TRBJ2-7,TGTGCCAGCAGCCAGGACAGGGACGAGCAGTACTTC,CASSQDRDEQYF
-,TRBD1,TRBV5-4,TRBJ2-7,TGTGCCAGCAGAAAAGACAGGGGAACCTACGAGCAGTACTTC,CASRKDRGTYEQYF
once,TRBD1,TRBV19,TRBJ2-7,TGTGCCAGTAGTATGGGACAGGGGGTCCAGTACTTC,CASSMGQGVQYF
-,-,TRBV3-1/TRBV3-2,TRBJ2-7,TGTGCCAGCAGCCAATCGGTTCTTTCCCGAAGCTACGAGCAGTACTTC,CASSQSVLSRSYEQYF
-,-,TRBV11-2,TRBJ2-7,TGTGCCAGCAGCTTAAACAGGTATCCATACGAGCAGTACTTC,CASSLNRYPYEQYF
-,TRBD1,TRBV30,TRBJ1-2,TGTGCCTGGAGTTTAATCGCCGGGACAGGGGGTAGTGGCTACACCTTC,CAWSLIAGTGGSGYTF
-,-,TRBV11-2,TRBJ1-2,TGTGCCAGCAGCTTAGACGGGAACTATGGCTACACCTTC,CASSLDGNYGYTF
-,TRBD1,TRBV5-1,TRBJ1-1,TGCGCCAGCAGCTTTACAGGGGTCGGGACTGAAGCTTTCTTT,CASSFTGVGTEAFF
-,TRBD1,TRBV7-9,TRBJ2-5,TGTGCCAGCAGCGCAGGGGACAGCCTAATAGAGACCCAGTACTTC,CASSAGDSLIETQYF
-,-,TRBV7-9,TRBJ2-2,TGTGCCAGCAGCTCATCGGCAGGGATAAGGTCGGGCGGGGAGCTGTTTTTT,CASSSSAGIRSGGELFF
few,TRBD1,TRBV18,TRBJ1-5,TGTGCCAGCTCACCCCAGGGGGCGGGGAACAATCAGCCCCAGCATTTT,CASSPQGAGNNQPQHF
-,-,TRBV7-2,TRBJ1-1,TGTGCCAGCAGCTTTTGGAGTGGGTCGGGGGGTGAAGCTTTCTTT,CASSFWSGSGGEAFF
-,-,TRBV28,TRBJ1-1,TGTGCCAGCAGTTCTTTAACAGGGTCGAGGACTGAAGCTTTCTTT,CASSSLTGSRTEAFF
-,-,TRBV6-5,TRBJ1-5,TGTGCCAGCAGTTACTCGTTTCGGGATCAGCCCCAGCATTTT,CASSYSFRDQPQHF
-,TRBD1,TRBV18,TRBJ2-5,TGTGCCAGCTCACCCGGGACAGGGGGGCAAGAGACCCAGTACTTC,CASSPGTGGQETQYF
-,-,TRBV29-1,TRBJ1-1,TGCAGCGTTGAGGCTGCAGGGTTCCAGGTGACTGAAGCTTTCTTT,CSVEAAGFQVTEAFF
-,-,TRBV18,TRBJ2-3,TGTGCCAGCTCACCACCCGACTTGACAGATACGCAGTATTTT,CASSPPDLTDTQYF
-,TRBD1,TRBV6-5,TRBJ2-7,TGTGCCAGCAGTTACTCAGGCAGGGGGCTGTACGAGCAGTACTTC,CASSYSGRGLYEQYF
-,-,TRBV4-3,TRBJ1-2,TGCGCCAGCAGCCAAGATTGGGACACGGCCTATGGCTACACCTTC,CASSQDWDTAYGYTF
few,-,TRBV6-6,TRBJ2-7,TGTGCCACCGAACATGACAGTAGCTACGAGCAGTACTTC,CATEHDSSYEQYF
few,TRBD2,TRBV10-1,TRBJ2-1,TGCGCCAGCAGTACGACTAGCGGGGGGAATGAGCAGTTCTTC,CASSTTSGGNEQFF
-,TRBD1,TRBV19,TRBJ1-5,TGTGCCAGTAGTCCGAATCCGGGACAGCGCAATAATCAGCCCCAGCATTTT,CASSPNPGQRNNQPQHF
few,TRBD1,TRBV29-1,TRBJ2-3,TGCAGCGTTAGCACAGGGGGATACGATACGCAGTATTTT,CSVSTGGYDTQYF
-,-,TRBV19,TRBJ2-2,TGTGCCAGTAGTATAGATACCGGGAGCACCGGGGAGCTGTTTTTT,CASSIDTGSTGELFF
few,TRBD1,TRBV11-2,TRBJ2-7,TGTGCCAGCAGTTCCGGGACAGGAGCCTACGAGCAGTACTTC,CASSSGTGAYEQYF
-,-,TRBV18,TRBJ1-2,TGTGCCAGCTCACCGGGGACGGGACACCTTAACTATGGCTACACCTTC,CASSPGTGHLNYGYTF
few,TRBD2,TRBV29-1,TRBJ2-1,TGCAGCGCCATAGCGGGGGCCGACAATGAGCAGTTCTTC,CSAIAGADNEQFF
-,-,TRBV9,TRBJ1-2,TGTGCCAGCAGCCTTTTGGGGGGGTTCGACGGCTACACCTTC,CASSLLGGFDGYTF
-,-,TRBV10-3,TRBJ1-1,TGTGCCATCAGTGAGTCGCCGGAAACGAGGACTGAAGCTTTCTTT,CAISESPETRTEAFF
-,-,TRBV5-1,TRBJ2-7,TGCGCCAGCAGAGGAGGGGCCTACGAGCAGTACTTC,CASRGGAYEQYF
-,TRBD1,TRBV28,TRBJ2-7,TGTGCCAGCAGTCCGGAGACAGGGCACGGGCAGTACTTC,CASSPETGHGQYF
-,TRBD1,TRBV7-9,TRBJ1-2,TGTGCCAGCAGCTTTACAGGGGAGGATGGCTACACCTTC,CASSFTGEDGYTF
-,TRBD1,TRBV3-1/TRBV3-2,TRBJ2-5,TGTGCCAGCAGGCACAATTTTCAGGACAGGGGGTCCCAAGAGACCCAGTACTTC,CASRHNFQDRGSQETQYF